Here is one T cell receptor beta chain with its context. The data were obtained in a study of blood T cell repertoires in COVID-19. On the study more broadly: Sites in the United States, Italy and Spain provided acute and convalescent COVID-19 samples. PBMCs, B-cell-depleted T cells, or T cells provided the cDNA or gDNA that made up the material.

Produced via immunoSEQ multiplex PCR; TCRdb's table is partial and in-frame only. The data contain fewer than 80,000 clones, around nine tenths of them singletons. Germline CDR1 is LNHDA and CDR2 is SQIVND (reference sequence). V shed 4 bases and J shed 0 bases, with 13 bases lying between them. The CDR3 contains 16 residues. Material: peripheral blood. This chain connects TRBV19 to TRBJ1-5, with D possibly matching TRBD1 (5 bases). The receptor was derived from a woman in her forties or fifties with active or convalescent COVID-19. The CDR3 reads CASSTRVGGSNQPQHF. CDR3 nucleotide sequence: TGTGCCAGTAGTACCAGGGTGGGAGGTAGCAATCAGCCCCAGCATTTT.